This note documents a single T cell receptor (beta chain) sequence. Germline V gene sequence: CDR1 SGHTA, CDR2 FQGNSA. The V end was cut by 1 base, the J end by 3 bases, with 4 bases between. The CDR3 totals 12 residues. The record originates from a study of blood T cell repertoires in COVID-19. About the study: COVID-19 samples from acute and convalescent phases originated in the United States, Italy and Spain.

Here immunoSEQ multiplex PCR was the method, and the copy in TCRdb shows in-frame clones only, minus some. The sample includes 130,000 to 150,000 clones, 70% to 80% of them seen just once. The sequence derives from a man aged 60 to 69 with acute or convalescent COVID-19. The sequencing input was peripheral blood. The rearrangement joins TRBV7-2 to TRBJ2-7; D uncertain. The CDR3, as DNA: TGTGCCAGCAGCTTAGACTACTACGAGCAGTACTTC. This sequence encodes CASSLDYYEQYF.